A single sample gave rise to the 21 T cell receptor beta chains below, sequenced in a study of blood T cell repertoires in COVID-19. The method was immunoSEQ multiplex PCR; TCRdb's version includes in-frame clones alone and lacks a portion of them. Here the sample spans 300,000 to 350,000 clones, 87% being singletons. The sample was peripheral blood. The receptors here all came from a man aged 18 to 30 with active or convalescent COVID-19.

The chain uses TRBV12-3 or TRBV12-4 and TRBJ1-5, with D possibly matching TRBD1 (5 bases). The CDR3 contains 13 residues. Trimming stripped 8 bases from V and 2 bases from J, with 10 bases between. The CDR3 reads CASGDRGNQPQHF. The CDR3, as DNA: TGTGCCAGCGGTGACAGAGGCAATCAGCCCCAGCATTTT.

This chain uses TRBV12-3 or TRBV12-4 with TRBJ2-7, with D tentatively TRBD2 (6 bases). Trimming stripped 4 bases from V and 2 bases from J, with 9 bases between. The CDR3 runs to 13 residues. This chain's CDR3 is CASSYGGTYEQYF. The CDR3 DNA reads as TGTGCCAGCAGTTACGGCGGGACCTACGAGCAGTACTTC.

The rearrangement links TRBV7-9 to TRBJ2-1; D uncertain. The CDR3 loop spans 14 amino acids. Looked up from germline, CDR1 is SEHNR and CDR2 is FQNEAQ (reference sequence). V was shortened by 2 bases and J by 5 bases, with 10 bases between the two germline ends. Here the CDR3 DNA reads TGTGCCAGCAGCTTACCCATCGGAGACAATGAGCAGTTCTTC. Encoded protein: CASSLPIGDNEQFF.

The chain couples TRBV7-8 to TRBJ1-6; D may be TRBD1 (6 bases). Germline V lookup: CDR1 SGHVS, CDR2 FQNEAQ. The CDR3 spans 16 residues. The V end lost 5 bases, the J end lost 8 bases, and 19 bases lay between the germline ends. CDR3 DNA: TGTGCCAGCAGCAATCGACAGGCACTTCGCTATTCACCCCTCCACTTT. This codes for CASSNRQALRYSPLHF.

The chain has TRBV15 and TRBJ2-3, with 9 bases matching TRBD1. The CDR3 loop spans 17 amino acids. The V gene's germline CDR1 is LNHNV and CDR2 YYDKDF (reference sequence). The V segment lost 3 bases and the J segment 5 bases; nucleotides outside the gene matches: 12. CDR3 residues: CATSSRFTGGYQDTQYF. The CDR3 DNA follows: TGTGCCACCAGCAGTCGATTTACAGGGGGCTATCAAGATACGCAGTATTTT.

The CDR3 nucleotides read TGTGCCAGCAGCCCGGACAGGGTTAACACTGAAGCTTTCTTT. The encoded protein is CASSPDRVNTEAFF. The chain combines TRBV3-1 (or the pseudogene TRBV3-2) with TRBJ1-1; 8 bases map to TRBD1. V trimming: 4 bases; J trimming: 2 bases; junction bases outside the gene matches: 3. The CDR3 has 14 amino acids. Germline CDR1 and CDR2: LGHDT and YNNKEL (reference sequence).

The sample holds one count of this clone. The CDR3 DNA reads TGTGCCATCAGTGGAGACAGAGAAGCTTTCTTT. It codes for CAISGDREAFF. The chain has TRBV10-3 and TRBJ1-1, with D maybe TRBD1 (5 bases). This CDR3 has 11 residues. Germline V gene data show CDR1 as ENHRY and CDR2 as SYGVKD. Trimming removed 4 bases at V and 8 bases at J, with 8 bases between.

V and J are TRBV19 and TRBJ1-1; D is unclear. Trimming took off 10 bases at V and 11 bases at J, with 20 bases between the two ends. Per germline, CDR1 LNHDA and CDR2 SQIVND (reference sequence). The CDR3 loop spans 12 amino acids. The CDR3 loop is CAIGDEGKKAFF. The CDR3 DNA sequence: TGTGCCATCGGAGACGAAGGAAAAAAGGCTTTCTTT.

DNA for the CDR3: TGTGCCAGTAGTCCCCAGGGACAGCGGAGAGCCTACGAGCAGTACTTC. Its protein product is CASSPQGQRRAYEQYF. V is TRBV19 and J is TRBJ2-7; 7 positions agree with TRBD1. The CDR3 extends over 16 amino acids. Germline CDR1 is LNHDA and CDR2 is SQIVND (reference sequence). The ends lost 5 bases at V and 2 bases at J; junction bases unmatched: 12.

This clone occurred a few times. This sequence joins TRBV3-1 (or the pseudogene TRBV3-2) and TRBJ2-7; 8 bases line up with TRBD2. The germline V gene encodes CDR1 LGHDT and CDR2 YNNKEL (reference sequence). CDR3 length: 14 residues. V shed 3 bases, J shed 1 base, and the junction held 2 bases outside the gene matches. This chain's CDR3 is CASSQGLVSYEQYF. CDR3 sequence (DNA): TGTGCCAGCAGCCAGGGACTAGTGTCCTACGAGCAGTACTTC.

Here the CDR3 reads CASSLGGHEQYF. As DNA, the CDR3 is TGTGCCAGCAGCTTGGGGGGGCACGAGCAGTACTTC. The gene calls are TRBV5-5 and TRBJ2-7, with a possible D match to TRBD1 (6 bases). V was pared by 0 bases and J by 5 bases, with 6 bases between. Germline V lookup: CDR1 SGHKS, CDR2 YYEKEE (reference sequence). This CDR3 region has 12 residues.

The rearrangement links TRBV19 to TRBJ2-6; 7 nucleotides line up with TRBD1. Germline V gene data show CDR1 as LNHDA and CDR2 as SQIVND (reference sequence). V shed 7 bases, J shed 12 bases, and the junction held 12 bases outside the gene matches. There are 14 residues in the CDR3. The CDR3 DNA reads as TGTGCCAGTACTCCCAGGGGGTTCTCGCCCGTCCTGACTTTC. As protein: CASTPRGFSPVLTF.

The DNA of the CDR3 is TGTGCCAGCAGCTACTTCCGGGCGGGAGAGCAGTACTTC. Amino acid sequence: CASSYFRAGEQYF. V gene TRBV28 combines with J gene TRBJ2-7; possible D gene TRBD2, 6 bases. With 6 bases removed from V and 7 bases from J, the gap between germline ends came to 16 bases. The CDR3 runs 13 residues. Germline V gene data show CDR1 as MDHEN and CDR2 as SYDVKM. The full variable domain, with the rest looked up from reference TRBV28 and TRBJ2-7, is DVKVTQSSRYLVKRTGEKVFLECVQDMDHENMFWYRQDPGLGLRLIYFSYDVKMKEKGDIPEGYSVSREKKERFSLILESASTNQTSMYLCASSYFRAGEQYFGPGTRLTVT.

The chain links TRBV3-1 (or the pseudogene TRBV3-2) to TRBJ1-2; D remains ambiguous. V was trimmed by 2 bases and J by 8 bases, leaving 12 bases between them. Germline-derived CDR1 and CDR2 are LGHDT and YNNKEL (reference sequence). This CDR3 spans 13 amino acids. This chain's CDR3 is CASSQSFGVGYTF. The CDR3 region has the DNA TGTGCCAGCAGCCAAAGTTTCGGGGTCGGCTACACCTTC.

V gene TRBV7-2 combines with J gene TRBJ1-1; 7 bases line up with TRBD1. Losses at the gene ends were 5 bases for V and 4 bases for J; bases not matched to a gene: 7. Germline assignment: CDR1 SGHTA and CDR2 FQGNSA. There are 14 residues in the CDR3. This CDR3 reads CASSRSTGSTEAFF. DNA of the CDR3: TGTGCCAGCAGCCGTTCGACAGGGAGCACTGAAGCTTTCTTT.

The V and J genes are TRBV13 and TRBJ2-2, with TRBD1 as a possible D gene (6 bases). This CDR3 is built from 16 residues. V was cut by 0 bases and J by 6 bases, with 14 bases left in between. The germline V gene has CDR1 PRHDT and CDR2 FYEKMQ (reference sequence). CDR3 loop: CASSLGRNRVPGELFF. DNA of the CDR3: TGTGCCAGCAGCTTAGGCCGGAACAGGGTCCCCGGGGAGCTGTTTTTT.

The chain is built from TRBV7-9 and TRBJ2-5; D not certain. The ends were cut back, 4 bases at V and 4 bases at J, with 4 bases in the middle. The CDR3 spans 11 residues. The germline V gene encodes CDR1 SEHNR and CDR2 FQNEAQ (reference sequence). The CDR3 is CASSSLETQYF. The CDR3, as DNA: TGTGCCAGCAGCTCCCTAGAGACCCAGTACTTC.

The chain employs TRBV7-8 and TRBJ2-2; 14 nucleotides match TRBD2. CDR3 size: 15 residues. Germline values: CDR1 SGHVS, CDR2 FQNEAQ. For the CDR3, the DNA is TGTGCAGGAGGACTAGCGGGAGGATTCCCCGGGGAGCTGTTTTTT. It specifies CAGGLAGGFPGELFF.

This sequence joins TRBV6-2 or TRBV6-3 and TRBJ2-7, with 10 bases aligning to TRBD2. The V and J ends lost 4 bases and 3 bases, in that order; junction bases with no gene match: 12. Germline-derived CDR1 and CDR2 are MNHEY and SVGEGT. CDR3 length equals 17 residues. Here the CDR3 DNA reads TGTGCCAGCAGTTTCCCCCTACTAGCGGGGCCCGTCTACGAGCAGTACTTC. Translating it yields CASSFPLLAGPVYEQYF.

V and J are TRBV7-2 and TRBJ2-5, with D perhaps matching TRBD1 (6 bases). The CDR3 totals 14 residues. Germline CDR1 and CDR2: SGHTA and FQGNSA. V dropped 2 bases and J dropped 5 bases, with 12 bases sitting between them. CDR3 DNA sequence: TGTGCCAGCAGCTTATCAGGGGTGGTGGAGACCCAGTACTTC. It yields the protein CASSLSGVVETQYF.

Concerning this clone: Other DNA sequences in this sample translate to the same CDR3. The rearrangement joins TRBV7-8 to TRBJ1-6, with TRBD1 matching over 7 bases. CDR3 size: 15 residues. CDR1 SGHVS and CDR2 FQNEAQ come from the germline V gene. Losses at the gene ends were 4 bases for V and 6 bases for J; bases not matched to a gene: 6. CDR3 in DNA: TGTGCCAGCAGCTCTAGACAGGGAGTTAATTCACCCCTCCACTTT. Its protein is CASSSRQGVNSPLHF.